The 32 T cell receptor beta chains below were found in one sample sequenced in a study of early T cells in non-severe SARS-CoV-2 infection. TCRdb processed the 5' RACE reads anew with MiXCR; each CDR3 protein has one entry. The sample consists of over 60,000 distinct CDR3 sequences, roughly 10% of them appearing once. The material sequenced was whole blood. The receptors here all came from an adult who was a healthcare worker with PCR-confirmed SARS-CoV-2 infection or an uninfected control (not recorded which).

This clonotype was picked up many times. This sequence joins TRBV24-1 and TRBJ2-2, with 14 bases identical to TRBD2. Losses at the gene ends were 9 bases for V and 7 bases for J; bases not matched to a gene: 3. Germline V CDR1 and CDR2: KGHDR, SFDVKD. CDR3 size: 14 residues. The CDR3 reads CATGTSGSGGELFF. CDR3 nucleotide sequence: TGTGCCACCGGGACTAGCGGGAGCGGCGGGGAGCTGTTTTTT.

This clonotype was detected only a few times. V gene TRBV6-2 or TRBV6-3 combines with J gene TRBJ1-5; unclear D gene. Germline V lookup: CDR1 MNHEY, CDR2 SVGEGT. Trimming cost V 4 bases and J 1 base, with 8 bases left between them. The CDR3 runs 14 residues. Here the CDR3 reads CASSSVGSNQPQHF. CDR3 DNA: TGTGCCAGCAGTTCGGTGGGCAGCAATCAGCCCCAGCATTTT.

V gene TRBV5-1 combines with J gene TRBJ1-4, with D perhaps matching TRBD1 (6 bases). Looked up from germline, CDR1 is SGHRS and CDR2 is YFSETQ. CDR3 size: 15 residues. V was shortened by 0 bases and J by 7 bases, with 13 bases between the two germline ends. CDR3 bases: TGCGCCAGCAGCTTGGCAGGGGATGGAGTTGAAAAACTGTTTTTT. It codes for CASSLAGDGVEKLFF.

This clonotype was picked up a small number of times. The chain recombines TRBV12-3 or TRBV12-4 with TRBJ2-2; D is uncertain. The CDR3 is made up of 11 amino acids. The germline V and J ends were trimmed by 8 bases and 7 bases, with 8 bases remaining between them. The CDR3 here is CASPQNGELFF. The CDR3 DNA reads TGTGCCAGCCCACAGAACGGGGAGCTGTTTTTT.

There are a few counts of this clonotype. V usage is TRBV2 and J usage is TRBJ1-1; D perhaps matches TRBD1 (6 bases). The CDR3 has 15 residues. Germline lookup yields CDR1 SNHLY and CDR2 FYNNEI. Trimming stripped 6 bases from V and 4 bases from J, with 18 bases between. DNA of the CDR3: TGTGCCAGCAGGGGACAAGAGGGGTATGGCACTGAAGCTTTCTTT. Protein sequence: CASRGQEGYGTEAFF.

This clonotype occurred many times. The chain uses TRBV5-1 and TRBJ1-1, with D tentatively TRBD1 (6 bases). The CDR3 is 14 amino acids. CDR1 SGHRS and CDR2 YFSETQ come from the germline V gene. Trimming pared 4 bases from V and 4 bases from J, leaving 14 bases between. The CDR3 is CASSGSGASTEAFF. CDR3 in DNA: TGCGCCAGCAGCGGATCAGGGGCTAGCACTGAAGCTTTCTTT.

This clonotype appeared a few times. V gene TRBV19 combines with J gene TRBJ2-3; 9 bases align to TRBD2. The CDR3 runs to 18 residues. V trimming: 5 bases; J trimming: 0 bases; junction bases outside the gene matches: 12. Germline V gives CDR1 LNHDA, CDR2 SQIVND (reference sequence). CDR3 coding DNA: TGTGCCAGTAGTCTTGGCGGGAGGGCCCTAACTAGCACAGATACGCAGTATTTT. Protein sequence: CASSLGGRALTSTDTQYF.

The chain employs TRBV7-3 and TRBJ2-3; maybe TRBD2 (7 bases). CDR1 and CDR2 from the germline V gene are SGHTA and FQGTGA. The length of the CDR3 is 15 residues. Trimming shortened V by 5 bases and J by 2 bases, and 14 bases separated the two germline ends. This chain's CDR3 is CASSRLGGATDTQYF. The CDR3 nucleotides read TGTGCCAGCAGCAGACTAGGGGGGGCCACAGATACGCAGTATTTT.

This clonotype was recorded many times. The chain recombines TRBV19 with TRBJ2-1; 10 nucleotides line up with TRBD2. With V trimmed by 1 base and J by 1 base, 4 bases remained unmatched. The CDR3 has 17 amino acids. The germline CDR1 and CDR2 sequences are LNHDA and SQIVND (reference sequence). As DNA, the CDR3 is TGTGCCAGTAGTATAGGGGCTAGCGGGAGTTCCTACAATGAGCAGTTCTTC. This gives the protein CASSIGASGSSYNEQFF.

This clonotype was recorded a few times. The chain links TRBV7-2 to TRBJ2-6, with D uncertain. V lost 5 bases to trimming and J lost 2 bases, with 10 bases between them. The CDR3 sequence is 15 residues long. Germline V CDR1 and CDR2: SGHTA, FQGNSA. DNA of the CDR3: TGTGCCAGCAGCCCCTTGGGGACTGGGGCCAACGTCCTGACTTTC. This gives the protein CASSPLGTGANVLTF.

This clonotype was detected many times. In DNA, the CDR3 is TGTGCCAGCAGCTTACAGGAGAACACTGAAGCTTTCTTT. Its translation is CASSLQENTEAFF. The V gene is TRBV7-3, the J gene TRBJ1-1; D is uncertain. The ends were cut back, 2 bases at V and 1 base at J, with 5 bases in the middle. CDR1 and CDR2 from the germline V gene are SGHTA and FQGTGA. CDR3 length equals 13 residues.

The V call is TRBV25-1, the J call TRBJ1-1, with a possible D match to TRBD1 (6 bases). The germline gives CDR1 MGHDK, CDR2 SYGVNS. The CDR3 extends over 15 amino acids. Trimming removed 2 bases at V and 3 bases at J, with 13 bases between. In nucleotides, the CDR3 is TGTGCCAGCAGTGAAGGAAGTCAGGGGTACACTGAAGCTTTCTTT. It encodes CASSEGSQGYTEAFF.

In its sample, this clonotype was seen a few times. The chain couples TRBV6-1 to TRBJ2-1; D might be TRBD1 (6 bases). Germline V lookup: CDR1 MNHNS, CDR2 SASEGT. Trimming took off 6 bases at V and 0 bases at J, with 12 bases between the two ends. The CDR3 loop spans 15 amino acids. The CDR3: CASSYRDLSYNEQFF. CDR3 DNA sequence: TGTGCCAGCAGCTACAGGGACCTCTCCTACAATGAGCAGTTCTTC.

J is TRBJ1-2 and V is TRBV7-9; TRBD1 agrees at 9 bases. The germline V gene has CDR1 SEHNR and CDR2 FQNEAQ (reference sequence). The junction had 2 bases not matched to a gene; V was cut back by 5 bases and J by 7 bases. There are 12 residues in the CDR3. Here the CDR3 DNA reads TGTGCCAGCAGCCGGGACAGGGCTGGCTACACCTTC. The encoded protein is CASSRDRAGYTF.

Concerning this clonotype itself: A much larger clone differs from this one at a single base, so this may be a read error. The chain joins TRBV5-8 to TRBJ1-4, with D hard to call. The germline V gene encodes CDR1 SGHTS and CDR2 YDEGEE. The CDR3 length is 13 residues. V was trimmed by 7 bases and J by 8 bases, leaving 15 bases between them. The CDR3 coding sequence is TGTGCCAGCGGCTCGAGGGCAAGGGAAAAACTGTTTTTT. Translating gives CASGSRAREKLFF.

Details on this clonotype: This may be a read error: a much more frequent sequence differs by one nucleotide. The chain joins TRBV19 to TRBJ1-5; D ambiguous. The CDR3 is made up of 13 amino acids. Germline V gene lookup returns CDR1 LNHDA and CDR2 SQIVND (reference sequence). As DNA, the CDR3 is TGTGCCAGTAGTATACAGTACAATCAGCACCAGCATTTT. It is translated as CASSIQYNQHQHF.

This rearrangement joins TRBV6-2 or TRBV6-3 to TRBJ2-1; 8 bases fit TRBD1. This CDR3 contains 13 residues. Unmatched junction bases numbered 9, after V lost 11 bases and J lost 6 bases. Germline lookup yields CDR1 MNHEY and CDR2 SVGEGT. The CDR3 nucleotides are TGTGCCGTACAGGGGGGCCTATCCAATGAGCAGTTCTTC. The encoded protein is CAVQGGLSNEQFF.

This chain joins TRBV19 and TRBJ2-5, with TRBD2 matching over 15 bases. Germline values: CDR1 LNHDA, CDR2 SQIVND (reference sequence). V dropped 4 bases and J dropped 5; count of bases not matched to a gene: 11. The CDR3 loop spans 18 amino acids. This chain's CDR3 is CASSTGLAGGLRTETQYF. The CDR3 DNA sequence: TGTGCCAGTAGTACGGGACTAGCGGGAGGACTAAGGACGGAGACCCAGTACTTC. The whole variable domain, remainder taken from reference TRBV19 and TRBJ2-5, is DGGITQSPKYLFRKEGQNVTLSCEQNLNHDAMYWYRQDPGQGLRLIYYSQIVNDFQKGDIAEGYSVSREKKESFPLTVTSAQKNPTAFYLCASSTGLAGGLRTETQYFGPGTRLLVL.

The chain recombines TRBV9 with TRBJ1-4; maybe TRBD1 (5 bases). This CDR3 comprises 15 residues. The germline gives CDR1 SGDLS, CDR2 YYNGEE. Trimming shortened V by 0 bases and J by 5 bases, and 11 bases separated the two germline ends. DNA for the CDR3: TGTGCCAGCAGCGTAGGGGGGAGAAGGAATGAAAAACTGTTTTTT. Translation gives CASSVGGRRNEKLFF.

This clonotype came up many times. The chain links TRBV7-2 to TRBJ2-1, with D perhaps given as TRBD1 or TRBD2 (5 bases each). CDR3 length equals 16 residues. Trimming took 5 bases from V and 1 from J, leaving 15 bases between them. CDR1 and CDR2 (germline): SGHTA, FQGNSA. The CDR3 loop is CASSRDAGLSYNEQFF. DNA for the CDR3: TGTGCCAGCAGCCGGGACGCGGGCCTTTCCTACAATGAGCAGTTCTTC.

This clonotype showed up many times. The chain uses TRBV6-6 and TRBJ1-3; no clear D gene. Between the trimmed V and J ends, which lost 7 bases and 4 bases, there was a span of 17 bases. Germline V gene lookup returns CDR1 MNHNY and CDR2 SVGAGI (reference sequence). The CDR3 extends over 15 amino acids. The CDR3 sequence: CASTKGRVRGNTIYF. The DNA for the CDR3 is TGTGCCAGCACAAAGGGTCGTGTTCGGGGAAACACCATATATTTT.

The sample holds many counts of this clonotype. The chain combines TRBV20-1 with TRBJ1-5; 8 nucleotides match TRBD1. J lost 0 bases, V lost 0 bases, and 4 bases had no gene match. Looked up from germline, CDR1 is DFQATT and CDR2 is SNEGSKA (reference sequence). The CDR3 is made up of 16 amino acids. The CDR3 loop reads CSARDYRGGSNQPQHF. The CDR3 bases are TGCAGTGCTAGAGACTACAGGGGGGGTAGCAATCAGCCCCAGCATTTT.

This rearrangement joins TRBV2 to TRBJ1-1; 7 bases fit TRBD1. The CDR3 loop spans 13 amino acids. The germline CDR1 and CDR2 sequences are SNHLY and FYNNEI. J was trimmed by 11 bases and V by 1 base; bases with no gene match: 7. The DNA of the CDR3 is TGTGCCAGCAGTGAAGGGACAGGCGGGGGGGCTTTCTTT. Amino acids: CASSEGTGGGAFF.

V and J are TRBV6-6 and TRBJ2-1; 9 bases are a match to TRBD2. This CDR3 has 15 amino acids. CDR1 and CDR2 (germline): MNHNY, SVGAGI (reference sequence). V was pared by 2 bases and J by 2 bases, with 1 base of the junction left unmatched. CDR3 sequence: CASSYPSGAYNEQFF. The CDR3, as DNA: TGTGCCAGCAGTTACCCTAGCGGGGCCTACAATGAGCAGTTCTTC.

The chain recombines TRBV5-8 with TRBJ1-1; no clear D. The V gene's germline CDR1 is SGHTS and CDR2 YDEGEE. Trimming took off 2 bases at V and 4 bases at J, with 12 bases between the two ends. The CDR3 consists of 14 residues. The CDR3 is CASSFWGGSTEAFF. CDR3 bases: TGTGCCAGCAGCTTCTGGGGAGGGAGCACTGAAGCTTTCTTT.

This clonotype was observed at least ten times. The CDR3 DNA follows: TGCAGTGCTAGAGCCTTTCCAGGACACTATAGCAATCAGCCCCAGCATTTT. The encoded protein is CSARAFPGHYSNQPQHF. V and J are TRBV20-1 and TRBJ1-5; D is perhaps TRBD1 (5 bases). The CDR3 length is 17 residues. V was cut by 1 base and J by 0 bases, with 16 bases left in between. The V gene's germline CDR1 is DFQATT and CDR2 SNEGSKA (reference sequence).

This clonotype was seen a few times. The J gene is TRBJ2-7, the V gene TRBV29-1; 7 bases are a match to TRBD1. The germline gives CDR1 SQVTM, CDR2 ANQGSEA. The CDR3 runs 12 residues. The trim removed 6 bases at V and 4 bases at J, leaving 6 bases unmatched. In nucleotides, the CDR3 is TGCAGCGTCCAGGGGGAAAGGTACGAGCAGTACTTC. It yields the protein CSVQGERYEQYF.

This clonotype was seen repeatedly, ten times or more. This sequence joins TRBV19 and TRBJ2-7; 7 bases map to TRBD1. Trimming at V came to 5 bases and at J to 3 bases, leaving 7 bases not matched to a gene. The length of the CDR3 is 14 residues. CDR1 and CDR2 from the germline V gene are LNHDA and SQIVND (reference sequence). In DNA form, the CDR3 reads TGTGCCAGTAGTCCGCGACAGGGAGTCTACGAGCAGTACTTC. It yields the protein CASSPRQGVYEQYF.

This clonotype was counted ten times or more. V and J are TRBV20-1 and TRBJ1-3; D might be TRBD1 (6 bases). CDR1 and CDR2 from the germline V gene are DFQATT and SNEGSKA (reference sequence). The CDR3 is 15 residues long. V was shortened by 3 bases and J by 0 bases, with 12 bases between the two germline ends. CDR3 bases: TGCAGTGCTAGGGAATCGACAGGCTCTGGAAACACCATATATTTT. It yields the protein CSARESTGSGNTIYF.

This clonotype was recorded many times. CDR3 DNA sequence: TGTGCCAGCAGCTTCGGACAGGGGAAAGACCAGCCCCAGCATTTT. It codes for CASSFGQGKDQPQHF. The chain links TRBV7-9 to TRBJ1-5; 9 bases are shared with TRBD1. The germline V gene has CDR1 SEHNR and CDR2 FQNEAQ (reference sequence). The CDR3 is made up of 15 amino acids. With 3 bases clipped from V and 7 bases from J, the junction kept 7 bases outside the gene matches.

Only a few counts were recorded for this clonotype. The rearrangement joins TRBV6-2 or TRBV6-3 to TRBJ2-7, with 8 bases lining up with TRBD2. Germline CDR1 and CDR2: MNHEY and SVGEGT. The CDR3 has 15 amino acids. V shed 4 bases and J 7 bases; nucleotides not matched to a gene: 12. CDR3 in amino acids: CASSFGAGDVGEQYF. In nucleotides, the CDR3 is TGTGCCAGCAGTTTTGGAGCGGGAGACGTGGGGGAGCAGTACTTC.

This clonotype showed up many times. The V call is TRBV4-3, the J call TRBJ2-7, with D perhaps matching TRBD2 (5 bases). Trimming cost V 1 base and J 1 base, with 8 bases left between them. CDR3 size: 14 residues. Germline V gene lookup returns CDR1 LGHNA and CDR2 YSLEER. The CDR3 region has the DNA TGCGCCAGCAGCCAAGCGACGGGATCCTACGAGCAGTACTTC. Its protein is CASSQATGSYEQYF.